This T cell receptor beta chain derives from a study of T cells expressing NK-cell markers. About the research overall: All TCR beta repertoires analysed originated from sorted CD3+CD56+NKG2C+, CD3+CD56+NKG2C- and CD3+CD56-NKG2C+ T cells. Of eight sequenced donors, seven were HCMV-seropositive and one HCMV-seronegative. General study results and limits: For a handful of donors, these clonotypes were likewise the leading ones in the CD3+CD56-NKG2C+ fraction.

Regarding this clonotype: The antigen remains unidentified.

UMIs were included in TCR beta cDNA generated by 5'RACE template switching. TCRdb reprocessed the 5' RACE reads and stores each CDR3 protein as one record, lacking DNA. Its table records over 150,000 distinct CDR3 sequences. This sequence originates from a man aged 18 to 69 in good health. Sample: blood T cells: a sorted CD56 or NKG2C T cell subset, CD4+ or CD8+ T cells, or bulk PBMC T cells (not recorded which).

This CDR3 reads CASSQGGEAGELFF. The chain recombines TRBV3-1 with TRBJ2-2; absent DNA, TCRdb's TRBD2 call cannot be checked. The CDR3 loop spans 14 amino acids. The germline CDR1 and CDR2 sequences are LGHDT and YNNKEL (reference sequence).